This TCR beta chain was identified during a study of T cell responses to AZD1222 COVID-19 vaccine. General study results and limits: Only five to seven AZD1222 recipients were seropositive at baseline. Clonal diversity was possibly underestimated, and the donors were mostly white British, with more females. Dominant CD4 TCR responses targeted spike regions 160-218 and 743-854.

For this clone: Its antigen is undetermined.

Here immunoSEQ multiplex PCR was the method, and the copy in TCRdb shows in-frame clones only, minus some. The data contain around 150,000 clones, roughly nine tenths of them singletons. Germline V gives CDR1 GTSNPN, CDR2 SVGIG (reference sequence). The CDR3 is 16 amino acids. V lost 4 bases and J lost 3, with 19 bases in between. The rearrangement joins TRBV30 to TRBJ1-3; no reliable D call. The starting material was peripheral blood, obtained 28 days after the second AZD1222 dose. This receptor was taken from an adult who received the AZD1222 COVID-19 vaccine. CDR3 in DNA: TGTGCCTGGACTCTGGGAGGAGCAACCTATGGAAACACCATATATTTT. This codes for CAWTLGGATYGNTIYF.